A selection of T cell receptor beta chains follows, all from one sample in a study of T cell responses to AZD1222 COVID-19 vaccine. Clones were read by immunoSEQ multiplex PCR, and TCRdb kept only the in-frame ones, dropping some. The sample contains roughly 190,000 clones, more than 85% of which appear only once. The material was peripheral blood, obtained on day 0 of AZD1222 vaccination. The receptors were gathered from an adult in good health. Each CDR3 is given without its conserved first and last residue.

TRBV29-1	13	SVPPTGQNLYGYT
TRBV6-1	13	ASSEASGGANEQF
TRBV5-1	13	ASSFQGDANYGYT
TRBV27	11	ASGSQQGSPLH
TRBV28	17	ASSNPTGTGTATRNTIY
TRBV25-1	11	ASSRTPNYGYT
TRBV6-5	11	ASSLQGREKLF
TRBV18	13	ASSPRGEPNEKLF
TRBV6-7	15	ASSYPRDNLFGSPLH
TRBV7-9	12	ASEEGQTTYEQY
TRBV27	12	ASSWTGDSYEQY
TRBV5-1	12	ASSLQGPYNEQF
TRBV9	9	ASSVAGLNT
TRBV6-5	10	ASAGDEGEQF
TRBV10-1	11	ASVDRVGTEAF
TRBV19	12	ASSLQGNTGELF
TRBV30	9	AWSVIDTQY
TRBV6-6	12	ASTQGGRTYEQY
TRBV4-2	16	ASSRTSGGAGGTDTQY
TRBV4-1	12	ASSQQGMGYEQY
TRBV2	12	ASSRGSLNSPLH
TRBV7-9	14	ASSLTAGTTNEKLF